Sequencing of this TCR beta chain was carried out in a study of cytomegalovirus exposure and HLA in healthy donors. The PCR made use of 60 Vbeta and 13 Jbeta primers. Method: immunoSEQ multiplex PCR; TCRdb's copy keeps in-frame clones and lacks some. The table records 150,000 to 200,000 clones, approximately 77% of them present only once. All donors participated as healthy donors of bone marrow. The CDR3 runs 14 residues. Germline loops: CDR1 MNHEY, CDR2 SMNVEV (reference sequence). Trimming removed 2 bases at V and 9 bases at J, with 16 bases between. This clone is a singleton in its sample. The chain has TRBV27 and TRBJ1-2; D is ambiguous. The material sequenced was PBMCs. The source is a man aged 25-45 years in good health and CMV-seropositive. The CDR3 reads CASSLSRITMSYTF. Written as DNA, the CDR3 is TGTGCCAGCAGTTTAAGTAGGATAACTATGAGCTACACCTTC.